This T cell receptor (beta chain) emerged from a study of cytomegalovirus exposure and HLA in healthy donors. CDR1 and CDR2 (germline): SGHNT, YYREEE (reference sequence). The CDR3 spans 14 residues. V was shortened by 4 bases and J by 5 bases, with 15 bases between the two germline ends. The primer mix had 60 Vbeta and 13 Jbeta primers. Repertoires were generated with immunoSEQ multiplex PCR, while TCRdb's copy carries only in-frame clones and drops some. The table shows approximately 150,000 clones, with roughly 80% occurring only once. This chain joins TRBV5-4 and TRBJ1-1; D is unresolved. This receptor was identified in a man in his thirties or forties in good health and CMV-seropositive. Sequences were obtained from PBMCs. The DNA of the CDR3 is TGTGCCAGCAGCAGTGAAGCCCGAGGGACTGAAGCTTTCTTT. Encoded protein: CASSSEARGTEAFF.